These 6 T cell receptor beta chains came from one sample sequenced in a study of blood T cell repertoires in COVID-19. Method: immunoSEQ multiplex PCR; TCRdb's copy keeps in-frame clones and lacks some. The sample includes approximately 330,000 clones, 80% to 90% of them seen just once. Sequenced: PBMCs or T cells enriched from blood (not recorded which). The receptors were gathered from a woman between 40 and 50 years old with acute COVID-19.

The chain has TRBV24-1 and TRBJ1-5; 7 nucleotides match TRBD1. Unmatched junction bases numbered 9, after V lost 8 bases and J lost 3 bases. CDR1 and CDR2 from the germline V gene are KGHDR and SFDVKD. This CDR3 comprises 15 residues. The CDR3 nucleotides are TGTGCCACCAACAAGGGGACAGAACCCAATCAGCCCCAGCATTTT. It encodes CATNKGTEPNQPQHF.

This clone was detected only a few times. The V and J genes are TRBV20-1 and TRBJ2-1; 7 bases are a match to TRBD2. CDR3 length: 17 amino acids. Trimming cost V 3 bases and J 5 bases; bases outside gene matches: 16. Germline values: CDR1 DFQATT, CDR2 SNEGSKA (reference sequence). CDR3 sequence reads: CSASNLLLAGADNEQFF. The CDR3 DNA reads TGCAGTGCTAGTAATCTCCTTTTAGCGGGTGCGGACAATGAGCAGTTCTTC.

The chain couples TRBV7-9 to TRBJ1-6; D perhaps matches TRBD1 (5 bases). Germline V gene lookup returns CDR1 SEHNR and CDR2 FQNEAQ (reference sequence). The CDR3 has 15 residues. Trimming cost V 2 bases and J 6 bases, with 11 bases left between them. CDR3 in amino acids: CASSLQGGPNSPLHF. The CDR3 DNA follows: TGTGCCAGCAGCTTACAGGGAGGGCCTAATTCACCCCTCCACTTT. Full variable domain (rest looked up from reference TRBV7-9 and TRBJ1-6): DTGVSQNPRHKITKRGQNVTFRCDPISEHNRLYWYRQTLGQGPEFLTYFQNEAQLEKSRLLSDRFSAERPKGSFSTLEIQRTEQGDSAMYLCASSLQGGPNSPLHFGNGTRLTVT.

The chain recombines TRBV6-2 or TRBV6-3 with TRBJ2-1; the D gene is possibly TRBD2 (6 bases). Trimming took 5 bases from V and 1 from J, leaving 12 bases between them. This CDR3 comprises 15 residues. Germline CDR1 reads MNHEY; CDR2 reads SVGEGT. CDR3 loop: CASSRSGTSYNEQFF. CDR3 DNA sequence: TGTGCCAGCAGTCGTTCCGGGACTTCCTACAATGAGCAGTTCTTC.

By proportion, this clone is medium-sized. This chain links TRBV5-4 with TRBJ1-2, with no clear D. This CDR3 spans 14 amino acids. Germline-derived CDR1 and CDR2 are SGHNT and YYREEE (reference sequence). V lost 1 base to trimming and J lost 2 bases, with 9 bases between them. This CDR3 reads CASSLSQRNYGYTF. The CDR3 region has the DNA TGTGCCAGCAGCTTGTCTCAGAGGAACTATGGCTACACCTTC.

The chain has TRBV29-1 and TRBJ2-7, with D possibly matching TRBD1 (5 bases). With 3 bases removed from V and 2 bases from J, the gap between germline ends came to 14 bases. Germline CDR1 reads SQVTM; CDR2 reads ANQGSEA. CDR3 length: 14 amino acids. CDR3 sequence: CSVEVRTITYEQYF. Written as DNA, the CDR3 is TGCAGCGTTGAGGTGCGGACAATAACCTACGAGCAGTACTTC.